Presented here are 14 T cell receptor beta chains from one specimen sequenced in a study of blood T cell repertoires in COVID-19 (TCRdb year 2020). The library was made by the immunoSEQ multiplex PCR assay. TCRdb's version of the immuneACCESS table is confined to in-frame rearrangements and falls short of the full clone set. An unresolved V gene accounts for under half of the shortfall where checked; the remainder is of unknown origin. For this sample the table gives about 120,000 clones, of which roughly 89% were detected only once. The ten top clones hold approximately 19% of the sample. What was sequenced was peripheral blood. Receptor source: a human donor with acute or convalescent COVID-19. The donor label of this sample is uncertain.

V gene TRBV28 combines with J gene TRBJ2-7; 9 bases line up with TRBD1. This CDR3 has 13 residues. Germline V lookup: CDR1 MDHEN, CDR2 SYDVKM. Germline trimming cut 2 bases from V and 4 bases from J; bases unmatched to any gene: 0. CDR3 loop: CASSLGTGYEQYF. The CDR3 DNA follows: TGTGCCAGCAGTTTAGGGACAGGGTACGAGCAGTACTTC.

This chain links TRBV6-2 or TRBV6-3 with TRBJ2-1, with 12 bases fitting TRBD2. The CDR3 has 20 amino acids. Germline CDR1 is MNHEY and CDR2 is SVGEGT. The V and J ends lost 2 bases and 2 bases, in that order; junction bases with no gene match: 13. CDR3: CASSYLKVGASGRAYNEQFF. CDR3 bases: TGTGCCAGCAGTTACCTAAAGGTCGGAGCTAGCGGGAGGGCCTACAATGAGCAGTTCTTC.

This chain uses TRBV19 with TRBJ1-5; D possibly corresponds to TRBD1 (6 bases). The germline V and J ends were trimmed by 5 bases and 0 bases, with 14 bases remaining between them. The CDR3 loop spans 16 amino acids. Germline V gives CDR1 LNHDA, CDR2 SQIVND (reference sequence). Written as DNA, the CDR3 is TGTGCCAGTAGTGGCCGGACAGTTTATAGCAATCAGCCCCAGCATTTT. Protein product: CASSGRTVYSNQPQHF.

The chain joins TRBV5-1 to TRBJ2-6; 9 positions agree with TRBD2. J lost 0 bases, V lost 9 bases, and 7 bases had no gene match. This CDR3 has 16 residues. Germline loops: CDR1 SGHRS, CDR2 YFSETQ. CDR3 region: CATSSGSSSGANVLTF. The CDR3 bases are TGCGCCACAAGTAGCGGGAGCTCCTCTGGGGCCAACGTCCTGACTTTC.

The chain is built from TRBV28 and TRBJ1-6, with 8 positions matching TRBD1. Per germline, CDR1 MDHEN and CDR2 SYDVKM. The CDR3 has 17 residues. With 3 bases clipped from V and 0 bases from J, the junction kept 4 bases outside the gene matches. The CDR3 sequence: CASSLPTGDSYNSPLHF. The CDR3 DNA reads TGTGCCAGCAGTTTGCCGACAGGGGACTCCTATAATTCACCCCTCCACTTT. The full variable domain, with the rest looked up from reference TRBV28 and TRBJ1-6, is DVKVTQSSRYLVKRTGEKVFLECVQDMDHENMFWYRQDPGLGLRLIYFSYDVKMKEKGDIPEGYSVSREKKERFSLILESASTNQTSMYLCASSLPTGDSYNSPLHFGNGTRLTVT.

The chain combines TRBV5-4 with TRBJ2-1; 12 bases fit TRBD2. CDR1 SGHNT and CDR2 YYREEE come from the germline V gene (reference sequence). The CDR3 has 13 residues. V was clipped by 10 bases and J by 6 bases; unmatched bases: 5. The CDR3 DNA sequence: TGTGCCTTAAAGACTAGCGGGAGCAATGAGCAGTTCTTC. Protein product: CALKTSGSNEQFF.

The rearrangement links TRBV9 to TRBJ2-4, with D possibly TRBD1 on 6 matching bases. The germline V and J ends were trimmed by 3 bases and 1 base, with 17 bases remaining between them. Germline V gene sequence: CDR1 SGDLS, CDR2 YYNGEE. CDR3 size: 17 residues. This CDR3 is CASSASTGVLAKNIQYF. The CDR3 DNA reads TGTGCCAGCAGCGCATCGACAGGCGTACTTGCCAAAAACATTCAGTACTTC.

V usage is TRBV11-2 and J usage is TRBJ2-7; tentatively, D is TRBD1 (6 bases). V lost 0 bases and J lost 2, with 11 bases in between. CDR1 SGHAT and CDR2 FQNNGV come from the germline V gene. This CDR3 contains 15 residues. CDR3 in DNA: TGTGCCAGCAGCTTAGACAGGGGCCCAGCCTACGAGCAGTACTTC. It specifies CASSLDRGPAYEQYF.

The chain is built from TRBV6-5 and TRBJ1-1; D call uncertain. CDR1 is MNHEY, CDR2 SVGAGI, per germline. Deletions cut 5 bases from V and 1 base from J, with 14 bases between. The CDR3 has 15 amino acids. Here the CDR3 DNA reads TGTGCCAGCAGTCCCGCGTCGCACCCGAACACTGAAGCTTTCTTT. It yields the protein CASSPASHPNTEAFF.

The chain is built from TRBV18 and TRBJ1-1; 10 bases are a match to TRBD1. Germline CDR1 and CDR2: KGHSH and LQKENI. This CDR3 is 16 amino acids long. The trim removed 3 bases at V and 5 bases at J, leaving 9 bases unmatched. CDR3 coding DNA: TGTGCCAGCTCACCTCCCAACGGACAGGGGGGGACTGAAGCTTTCTTT. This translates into CASSPPNGQGGTEAFF.

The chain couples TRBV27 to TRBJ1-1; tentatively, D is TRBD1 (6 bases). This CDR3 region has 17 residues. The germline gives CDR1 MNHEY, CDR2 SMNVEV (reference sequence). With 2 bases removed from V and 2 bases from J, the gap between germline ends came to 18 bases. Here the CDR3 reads CASSLKGWGTLNTEAFF. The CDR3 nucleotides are TGTGCCAGCAGTTTAAAGGGTTGGGGGACACTTAACACTGAAGCTTTCTTT.

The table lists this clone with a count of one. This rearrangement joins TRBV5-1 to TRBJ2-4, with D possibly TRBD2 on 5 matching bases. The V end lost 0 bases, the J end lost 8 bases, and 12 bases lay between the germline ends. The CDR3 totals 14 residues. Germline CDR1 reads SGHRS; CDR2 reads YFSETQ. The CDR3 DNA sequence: TGCGCCAGCAGCTTGGGAGGGATGAAGGACATTCAGTACTTC. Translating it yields CASSLGGMKDIQYF.

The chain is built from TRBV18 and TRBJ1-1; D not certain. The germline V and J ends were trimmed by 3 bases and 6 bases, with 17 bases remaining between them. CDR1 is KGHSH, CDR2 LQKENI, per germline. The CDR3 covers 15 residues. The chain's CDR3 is CASSPTAGSNAEAFF. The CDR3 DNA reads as TGTGCCAGCTCACCTACAGCGGGGTCCAACGCTGAAGCTTTCTTT.

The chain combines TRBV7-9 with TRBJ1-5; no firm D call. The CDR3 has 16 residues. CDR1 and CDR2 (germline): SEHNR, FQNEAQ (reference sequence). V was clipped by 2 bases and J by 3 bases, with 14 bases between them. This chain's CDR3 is CASSLSAAENNQPQHF. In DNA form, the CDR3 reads TGTGCCAGCAGCTTAAGCGCGGCAGAAAACAATCAGCCCCAGCATTTT.